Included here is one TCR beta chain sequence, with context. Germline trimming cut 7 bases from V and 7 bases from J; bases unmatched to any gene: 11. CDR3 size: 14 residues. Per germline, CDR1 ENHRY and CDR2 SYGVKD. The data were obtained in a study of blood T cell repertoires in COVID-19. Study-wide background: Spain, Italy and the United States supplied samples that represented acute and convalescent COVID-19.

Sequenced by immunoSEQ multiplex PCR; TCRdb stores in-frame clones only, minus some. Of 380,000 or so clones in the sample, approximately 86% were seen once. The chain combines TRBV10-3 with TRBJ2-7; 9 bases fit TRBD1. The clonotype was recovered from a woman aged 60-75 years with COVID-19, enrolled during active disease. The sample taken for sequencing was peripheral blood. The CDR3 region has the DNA TGTGCCATCACCGAAGGGACAGGGCTCTGGGAGCAGTACTTC. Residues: CAITEGTGLWEQYF.